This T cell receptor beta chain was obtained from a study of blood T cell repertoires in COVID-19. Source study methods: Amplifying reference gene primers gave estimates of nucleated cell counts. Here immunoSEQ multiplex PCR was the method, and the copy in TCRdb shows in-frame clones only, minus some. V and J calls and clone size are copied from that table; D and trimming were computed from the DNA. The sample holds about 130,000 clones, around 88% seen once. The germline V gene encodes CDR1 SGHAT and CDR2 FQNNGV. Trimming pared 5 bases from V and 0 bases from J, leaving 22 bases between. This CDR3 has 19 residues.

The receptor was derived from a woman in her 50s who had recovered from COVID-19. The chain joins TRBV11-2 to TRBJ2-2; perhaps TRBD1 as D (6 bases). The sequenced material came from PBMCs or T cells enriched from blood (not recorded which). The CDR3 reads CASSLRDKGLAANTGELFF. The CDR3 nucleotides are TGTGCCAGCAGCCTTCGGGACAAAGGATTAGCCGCGAACACCGGGGAGCTGTTTTTT. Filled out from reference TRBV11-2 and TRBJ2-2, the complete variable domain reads EAGVAQSPRYKIIEKRQSVAFWCNPISGHATLYWYQQILGQGPKLLIQFQNNGVVDDSQLPKDRFSAERLKGVDSTLKIQPAKLEDSAVYLCASSLRDKGLAANTGELFFGEGSRLTVL.